This entry features one T cell receptor beta chain sequence. These data come from a study of cytomegalovirus exposure and HLA in healthy donors. Primers for the PCR totalled 60 Vbeta and 13 Jbeta. Some clones are missing from TCRdb's copy, which holds only in-frame ones; the method was immunoSEQ multiplex PCR. Of some 200,000 clones in the sample, 84% were seen once. The CDR3 spans 16 residues. Germline trimming cut 2 bases from V and 7 bases from J; bases unmatched to any gene: 8. Germline CDR1 MNHEY, CDR2 SMNVEV (reference sequence). Specimen: PBMCs. V usage is TRBV27 and J usage is TRBJ2-2; TRBD2 aligns across 9 bases. The sequence came from a woman aged 50 to 65 in good health and CMV-seropositive. CDR3 in DNA: TGTGCCAGCAGTTTACCCCGGCGGGGGGGTATCGGGGAGCTGTTTTTT. Translation gives CASSLPRRGGIGELFF.